This T cell receptor beta chain was identified in a study of blood T cell repertoires in COVID-19. Measured with immunoSEQ multiplex PCR; TCRdb has only the in-frame clones, and not every one. The data show around 100,000 clones, about 91% seen once. The germline V gene encodes CDR1 LNHDA and CDR2 SQIVND (reference sequence). Trimming stripped 7 bases from V and 7 bases from J, with 13 bases between. This CDR3 has 13 residues. The chain recombines TRBV19 with TRBJ1-4; no firm D call. Sequencing was done on a sample of peripheral blood. This TCR came from a man between 50 and 59 years old with acute or convalescent COVID-19. The CDR3 DNA follows: TGTGCCAGTATCGGCAGGCAGCCTGAAAAACTGTTTTTT. This sequence encodes CASIGRQPEKLFF.